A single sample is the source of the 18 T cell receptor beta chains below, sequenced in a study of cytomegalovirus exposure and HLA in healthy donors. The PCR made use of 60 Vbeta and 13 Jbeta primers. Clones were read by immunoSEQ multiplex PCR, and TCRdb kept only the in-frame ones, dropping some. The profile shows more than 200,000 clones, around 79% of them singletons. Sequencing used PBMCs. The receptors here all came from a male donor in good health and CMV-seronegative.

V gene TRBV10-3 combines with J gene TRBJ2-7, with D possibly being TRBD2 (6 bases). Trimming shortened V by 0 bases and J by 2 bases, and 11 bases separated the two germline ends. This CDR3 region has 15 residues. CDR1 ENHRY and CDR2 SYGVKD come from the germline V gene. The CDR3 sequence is CAISESGTQTYEQYF. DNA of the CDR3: TGTGCCATCAGTGAGTCGGGGACTCAAACCTACGAGCAGTACTTC.

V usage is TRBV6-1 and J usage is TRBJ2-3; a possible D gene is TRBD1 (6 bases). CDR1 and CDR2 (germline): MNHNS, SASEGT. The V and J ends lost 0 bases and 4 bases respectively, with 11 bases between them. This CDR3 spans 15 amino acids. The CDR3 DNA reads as TGTGCCAGCAGTGAAGCTACAGGGTCCGCAGATACGCAGTATTTT. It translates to CASSEATGSADTQYF.

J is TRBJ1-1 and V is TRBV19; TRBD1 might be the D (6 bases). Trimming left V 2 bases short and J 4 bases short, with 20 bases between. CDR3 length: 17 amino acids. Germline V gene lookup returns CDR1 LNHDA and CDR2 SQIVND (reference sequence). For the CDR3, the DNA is TGTGCCAGTAGTATAAGACTGACAGGCCGTTTGGGCACTGAAGCTTTCTTT. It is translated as CASSIRLTGRLGTEAFF.

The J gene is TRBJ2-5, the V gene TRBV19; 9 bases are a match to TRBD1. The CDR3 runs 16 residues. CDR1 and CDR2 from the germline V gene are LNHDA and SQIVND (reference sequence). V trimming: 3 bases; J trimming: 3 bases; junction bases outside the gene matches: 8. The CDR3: CASSMITGGLKETQYF. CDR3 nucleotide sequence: TGTGCCAGTAGTATGATCACAGGGGGCTTGAAAGAGACCCAGTACTTC.

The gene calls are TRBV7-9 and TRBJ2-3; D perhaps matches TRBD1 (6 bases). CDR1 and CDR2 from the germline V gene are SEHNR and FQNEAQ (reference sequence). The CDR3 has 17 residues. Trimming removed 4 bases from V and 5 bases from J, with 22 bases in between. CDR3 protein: CASSSSTFSGVGDTQYF. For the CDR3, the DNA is TGTGCCAGCAGCTCCTCAACCTTTTCAGGGGTTGGAGATACGCAGTATTTT.

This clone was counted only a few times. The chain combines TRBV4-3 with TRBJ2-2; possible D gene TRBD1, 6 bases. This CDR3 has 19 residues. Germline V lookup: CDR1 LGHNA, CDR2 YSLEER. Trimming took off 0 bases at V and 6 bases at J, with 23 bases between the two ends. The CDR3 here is CASSQDIVAGVASAGELFF. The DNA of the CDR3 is TGCGCCAGCAGCCAAGATATTGTGGCAGGGGTAGCTTCGGCCGGGGAGCTGTTTTTT.

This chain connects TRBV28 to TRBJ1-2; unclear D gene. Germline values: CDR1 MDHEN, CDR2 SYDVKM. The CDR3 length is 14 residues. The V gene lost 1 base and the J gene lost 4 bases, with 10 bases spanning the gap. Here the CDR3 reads CASSLYGGGYGYTF. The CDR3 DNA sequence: TGTGCCAGCAGTTTATACGGTGGTGGCTATGGCTACACCTTC.

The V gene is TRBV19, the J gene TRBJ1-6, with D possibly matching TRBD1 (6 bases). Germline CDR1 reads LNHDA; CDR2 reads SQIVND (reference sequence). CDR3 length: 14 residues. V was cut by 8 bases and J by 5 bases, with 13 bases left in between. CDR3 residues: CASRTGPNNSPLHF. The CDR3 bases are TGTGCCAGTCGCACAGGGCCCAATAATTCACCCCTCCACTTT.

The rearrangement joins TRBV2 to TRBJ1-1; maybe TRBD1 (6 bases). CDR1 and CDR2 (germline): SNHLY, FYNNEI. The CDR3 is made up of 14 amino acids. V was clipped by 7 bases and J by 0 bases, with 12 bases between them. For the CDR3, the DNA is TGTGCCAGCAATCCAGGGGTCCTGAACACTGAAGCTTTCTTT. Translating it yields CASNPGVLNTEAFF.

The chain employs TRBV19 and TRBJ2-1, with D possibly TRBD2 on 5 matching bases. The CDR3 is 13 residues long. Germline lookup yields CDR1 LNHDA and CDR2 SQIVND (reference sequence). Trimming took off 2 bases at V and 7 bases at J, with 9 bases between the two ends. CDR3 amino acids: CASSITRSNEQFF. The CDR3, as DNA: TGTGCCAGTAGTATAACTAGATCTAATGAGCAGTTCTTC.

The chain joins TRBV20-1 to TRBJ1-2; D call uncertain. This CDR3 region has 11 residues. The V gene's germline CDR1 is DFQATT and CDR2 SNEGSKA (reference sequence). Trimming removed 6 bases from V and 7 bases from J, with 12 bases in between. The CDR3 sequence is CSAEGLSGYTF. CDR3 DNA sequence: TGCAGTGCCGAGGGATTATCTGGCTACACCTTC.

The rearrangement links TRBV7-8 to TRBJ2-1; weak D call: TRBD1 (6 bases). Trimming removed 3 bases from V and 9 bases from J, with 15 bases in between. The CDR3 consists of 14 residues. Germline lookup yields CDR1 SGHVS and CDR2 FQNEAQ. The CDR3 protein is CASSLLQGAGEQFF. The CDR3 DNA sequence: TGTGCCAGCAGCTTGCTACAGGGCGCCGGTGAGCAGTTCTTC. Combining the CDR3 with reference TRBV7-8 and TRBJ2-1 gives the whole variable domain GAGVSQSPRYKVAKRGQDVALRCDPISGHVSLFWYQQALGQGPEFLTYFQNEAQLDKSGLPSDRFFAERPEGSVSTLKIQRTQQEDSAVYLCASSLLQGAGEQFFGPGTRLTVL.

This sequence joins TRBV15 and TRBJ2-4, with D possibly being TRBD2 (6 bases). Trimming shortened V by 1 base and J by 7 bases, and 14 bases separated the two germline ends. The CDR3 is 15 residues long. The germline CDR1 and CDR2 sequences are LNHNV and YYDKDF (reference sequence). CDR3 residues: CATSRVDGGANIQYF. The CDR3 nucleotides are TGTGCCACCAGCAGAGTCGATGGAGGGGCCAACATTCAGTACTTC.

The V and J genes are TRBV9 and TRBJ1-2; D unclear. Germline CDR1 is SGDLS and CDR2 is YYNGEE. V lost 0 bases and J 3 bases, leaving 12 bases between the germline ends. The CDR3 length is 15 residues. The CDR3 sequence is CASSVVSGEDYGYTF. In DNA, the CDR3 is TGTGCCAGCAGCGTAGTATCTGGAGAGGACTATGGCTACACCTTC.

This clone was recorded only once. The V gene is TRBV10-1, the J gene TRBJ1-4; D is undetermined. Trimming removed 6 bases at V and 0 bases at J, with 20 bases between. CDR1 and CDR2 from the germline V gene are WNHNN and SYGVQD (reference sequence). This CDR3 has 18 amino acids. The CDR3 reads CASSVSGRLGATNEKLFF. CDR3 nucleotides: TGCGCCAGCAGCGTCTCCGGGAGGCTTGGGGCAACTAATGAAAAACTGTTTTTT.

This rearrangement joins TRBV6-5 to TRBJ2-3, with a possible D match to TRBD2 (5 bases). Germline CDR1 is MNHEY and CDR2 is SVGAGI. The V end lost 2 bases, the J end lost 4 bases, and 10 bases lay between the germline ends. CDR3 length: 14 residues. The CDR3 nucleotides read TGTGCCAGCAGTTACGGGGTAGCGCCAGATACGCAGTATTTT. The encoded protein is CASSYGVAPDTQYF.

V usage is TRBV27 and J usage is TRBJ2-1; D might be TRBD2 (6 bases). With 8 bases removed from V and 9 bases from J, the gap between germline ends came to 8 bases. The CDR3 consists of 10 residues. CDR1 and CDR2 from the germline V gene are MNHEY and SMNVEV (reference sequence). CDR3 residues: CASGGSEQFF. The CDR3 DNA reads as TGTGCCAGCGGGGGGAGTGAGCAGTTCTTC.

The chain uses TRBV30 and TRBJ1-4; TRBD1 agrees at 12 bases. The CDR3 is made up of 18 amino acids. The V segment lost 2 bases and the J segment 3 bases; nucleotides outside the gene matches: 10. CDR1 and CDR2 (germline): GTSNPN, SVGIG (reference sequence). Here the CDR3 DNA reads TGTGCCTGGAGTCCCTGGGACAGGGGGCCTATGGCTAATGAAAAACTGTTTTTT. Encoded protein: CAWSPWDRGPMANEKLFF.